This T cell receptor beta chain originates from a study of T cell changes during pregnancy in multiple sclerosis. Generated by immunoSEQ multiplex PCR, the TCRdb table keeps only in-frame clones and is missing some. The sample shows some 48,000 clones, 80% to 90% of them seen only once. V gave up 6 bases and J gave up 4 bases, with 18 bases separating them. CDR3 length: 15 residues. The germline gives CDR1 SEHNR, CDR2 FQNEAQ (reference sequence). This material consisted of CD8+ T cells from peripheral blood mononuclear cells, taken in the second trimester of pregnancy. V gene TRBV7-9 combines with J gene TRBJ1-2; D is perhaps TRBD1 (6 bases). The origin of this receptor is a female donor with multiple sclerosis, enrolled in a pregnancy study. Written as DNA, the CDR3 is TGTGCCAGCAGTCCGGGACACCCTATTCCCTATGGCTACACCTTC. Its protein is CASSPGHPIPYGYTF.